Each of the 9 T cell receptor beta chains below was sequenced from the same sample in a study of blood T cells in healthy people across ages. The use of a sample-barcoded 5' primer and a J-beta primer mix characterized a second PCR of about 7 to 12 cycles. MiXCR was run by TCRdb on the 5' RACE reads, yielding one entry per CDR3 protein. This sample has about a million distinct CDR3 sequences, with roughly 51% found just once. Sequenced: blood. The receptor set was obtained from an older woman in good health.

This clonotype was counted a few times. J is TRBJ2-7 and V is TRBV7-9; possibly TRBD1 for D (5 bases). Germline V gives CDR1 SEHNR, CDR2 FQNEAQ (reference sequence). The CDR3 sequence is 13 residues long. Between the trimmed V and J ends, which lost 5 bases and 6 bases, there was a span of 14 bases. The CDR3 spells CASSPKGPCEQYF. DNA for the CDR3: TGTGCCAGCAGCCCGAAGGGGCCCTGCGAGCAGTACTTC.

This clonotype was detected a few times. The rearrangement uses TRBV12-3 or TRBV12-4 and TRBJ1-2; D remains ambiguous. V lost 7 bases and J 6 bases, leaving 15 bases between the germline ends. This CDR3 is 13 amino acids long. DNA for the CDR3: TGTGCCAGCACTCCTCGACAAAGGGATGGCTACACCTTC. Translated, it gives CASTPRQRDGYTF.

The chain has TRBV29-1 and TRBJ2-3, with 8 bases fitting TRBD2. The CDR3 is 12 amino acids. Trimming at V came to 4 bases and at J to 5 bases, leaving 2 bases not matched to a gene. Germline V CDR1 and CDR2: SQVTM, ANQGSEA. In DNA, the CDR3 is TGCAGCGTTGGGCTAGCGGGAGATACGCAGTATTTT. This translates into CSVGLAGDTQYF.

CDR3 bases: TGCGCCAGCAGCACGCAGGTCGGCCAGCCCCAGCATTTT. Amino acids: CASSTQVGQPQHF. This sequence joins TRBV5-1 and TRBJ1-5; the D is unclear. CDR1 is SGHRS, CDR2 YFSETQ, per germline. The germline V and J ends were trimmed by 4 bases and 7 bases, with 12 bases remaining between them. CDR3 size: 13 residues.

This clonotype was seen a few times. The rearrangement joins TRBV20-1 to TRBJ2-1, with 7 bases identical to TRBD2. V trimming: 5 bases; J trimming: 1 base; junction bases outside the gene matches: 14. Germline CDR1 reads DFQATT; CDR2 reads SNEGSKA (reference sequence). CDR3 length: 17 residues. In DNA, the CDR3 is TGCAGTGCTGGGGGGGTGACTAGGGGTGGATCCTACAATGAGCAGTTCTTC. Translation: CSAGGVTRGGSYNEQFF.

The gene calls are TRBV3-1 and TRBJ1-5; 9 nucleotides align to TRBD1. CDR1 and CDR2 (germline): LGHDT, YNNKEL (reference sequence). The CDR3 is 16 residues long. Trimming took 3 bases from V and 7 from J; bases not matched to a gene: 10. CDR3 DNA sequence: TGTGCCAGCAGCCAGTCCGGGACAGGGTATCGGCAGCCCCAGCATTTT. Its translation: CASSQSGTGYRQPQHF.

The V gene is TRBV12-3 or TRBV12-4, the J gene TRBJ1-4; perhaps TRBD1 as D (5 bases). With 3 bases removed from V and 8 bases from J, the gap between germline ends came to 13 bases. CDR3 size: 14 residues. CDR3 residues: CASSFDYWGEKLFF. In DNA form, the CDR3 reads TGTGCCAGCAGTTTCGATTACTGGGGGGAAAAACTGTTTTTT.

This sequence joins TRBV12-3 or TRBV12-4 and TRBJ2-7, with D unresolved. The J call is doubtful: the DNA matches TRBJ2-5 better. This CDR3 has 13 amino acids. The CDR3 region has the DNA TGTGCCAGCAGTTTTGGTAACTCGCCGACCCAGTACTTC. As protein: CASSFGNSPTQYF.

The chain links TRBV2 to TRBJ2-7; D unclear. Trimming pared 5 bases from V and 2 bases from J, leaving 10 bases between. The CDR3 covers 13 residues. Germline V gene sequence: CDR1 SNHLY, CDR2 FYNNEI. The CDR3: CASSYQVTYEQYF. CDR3 coding DNA: TGTGCCAGCAGTTACCAGGTTACCTACGAGCAGTACTTC. Supplemented by reference TRBV2 and TRBJ2-7, the full variable domain reads EPEVTQTPSHQVTQMGQEVILRCVPISNHLYFYWYRQILGQKVEFLVSFYNNEISEKSEIFDDQFSVERPDGSNFTLKIRSTKLEDSAMYFCASSYQVTYEQYFGPGTRLTVT.